These 17 T cell receptor beta chains originate from one sample sequenced in a study of identical twins. MiXCR, applied by TCRdb to the 5' RACE reads, yields one record per CDR3 protein. Of hundreds of thousands of distinct CDR3 sequences in the sample, about 22% were seen once. The sample also formed part of further work on yellow fever vaccine responses in identical twins.

Input material: CD4+ T cells sorted from blood. The receptors were sampled from a woman aged 18-29 years in good health.

This clonotype appeared a few times. The genes are TRBV11-1 and TRBJ2-6; D not certain. V was pared by 1 base and J by 0 bases, with 19 bases between. This CDR3 region has 20 residues. The germline gives CDR1 SGHAT, CDR2 FQDESV (reference sequence). For the CDR3, the DNA is TGTGCCAGCAGCTTAGTCGGTTGGGTCCGACCAAGCTCTGGGGCCAACGTCCTGACTTTC. As protein: CASSLVGWVRPSSGANVLTF.

The table lists this clonotype with a few counts. The chain combines TRBV5-1 with TRBJ2-2; tentatively, D is TRBD2 (5 bases). Germline values: CDR1 SGHRS, CDR2 YFSETQ. The V and J ends lost 4 bases and 3 bases respectively, with 13 bases between them. The CDR3 is 15 residues long. The CDR3 loop reads CASSLGSAYTGELFF. CDR3 sequence (DNA): TGCGCCAGCAGCCTTGGTAGCGCCTACACCGGGGAGCTGTTTTTT. Looking up the rest from reference TRBV5-1 and TRBJ2-2 gives the full variable domain: KAGVTQTPRYLIKTRGQQVTLSCSPISGHRSVSWYQQTPGQGLQFLFEYFSETQRNKGNFPGRFSGRQFSNSRSEMNVSTLELGDSALYLCASSLGSAYTGELFFGEGSRLTVL.

The chain links TRBV9 to TRBJ1-3; TRBD1 aligns across 8 bases. Losses at the gene ends were 3 bases for V and 0 bases for J; bases not matched to a gene: 2. The CDR3 has 15 amino acids. Germline V gene sequence: CDR1 SGDLS, CDR2 YYNGEE. The CDR3 is CASSDRGGSGNTIYF. For the CDR3, the DNA is TGTGCCAGCAGCGACAGGGGGGGCTCTGGAAACACCATATATTTT.

This clonotype was counted between two and nine times. The chain couples TRBV29-1 to TRBJ1-3; no clear D. Trimming removed 4 bases at V and 0 bases at J, with 10 bases between. The germline gives CDR1 SQVTM, CDR2 ANQGSEA. The CDR3 is made up of 14 amino acids. The CDR3 region is CSVVDLSSGNTIYF. The DNA of the CDR3 is TGCAGCGTTGTCGACCTGAGCTCTGGAAACACCATATATTTT.

The CDR3 protein is CASSGQFDTGELFF. CDR3 sequence (DNA): TGTGCCAGCAGCGGACAGTTTGACACCGGGGAGCTGTTTTTT. The chain has TRBV12-3 or TRBV12-4 and TRBJ2-2; D may be TRBD1 (6 bases). This CDR3 region has 14 residues. V was shortened by 6 bases and J by 3 bases, with 11 bases between the two germline ends.

Written as DNA, the CDR3 is TGTGCCAGCAGTCCGGCCTGGCGGGAGTGGAATGAGCAGTTCTTC. Residues: CASSPAWREWNEQFF. V is TRBV3-1 and J is TRBJ2-1; 7 bases map to TRBD2. CDR1 is LGHDT and CDR2 is YNNKEL in the germline V gene (reference sequence). The CDR3 runs 15 residues. V gave up 6 bases and J gave up 7 bases; unmatched junction bases: 12.

The chain recombines TRBV12-5 with TRBJ2-1, with TRBD2 matching over 7 bases. V lost 5 bases to trimming and J lost 6 bases; unmatched junction nucleotides: 10. This CDR3 is built from 15 residues. CDR1 and CDR2 from the germline V gene are LGHNT and FRNRAP. This CDR3 reads CASGKSGTGLNEQFF. CDR3 in DNA: TGTGCTAGTGGTAAGAGCGGGACGGGACTCAATGAGCAGTTCTTC.

The sample holds one count of this clonotype. The V call is TRBV6-2 or TRBV6-3, the J call TRBJ2-3; the D gene is possibly TRBD2 (5 bases). V was shortened by 5 bases and J by 3 bases, with 18 bases between the two germline ends. This CDR3 comprises 16 residues. Germline V gene lookup returns CDR1 MNHEY and CDR2 SVGEGT. CDR3 sequence: CASSPALRDRTDTQYF. Here the CDR3 DNA reads TGTGCCAGCAGTCCCGCGTTGAGGGATCGGACAGATACGCAGTATTTT.

This chain links TRBV20-1 with TRBJ1-1; perhaps TRBD1 as D (5 bases). V lost 5 bases and J lost 1, with 14 bases in between. Germline assignment: CDR1 DFQATT and CDR2 SNEGSKA (reference sequence). The CDR3 extends over 14 amino acids. Written as DNA, the CDR3 is TGCAGTGCTTACCGAGGGGCGACGAACACTGAAGCTTTCTTT. Amino acids: CSAYRGATNTEAFF.

V and J are TRBV12-3 or TRBV12-4 and TRBJ1-2; D ambiguous. V gave up 6 bases and J gave up 4 bases, with 12 bases separating them. The CDR3 runs 13 residues. CDR3 DNA: TGTGCCAGCAGCAACGACCCTTCCTATGGCTACACCTTC. Its protein product is CASSNDPSYGYTF.

This clonotype came up a few times. DNA of the CDR3: TGTGCCAGCAGCGGCGAGGATAACATTCAGTACTTC. Protein: CASSGEDNIQYF. V usage is TRBV7-9 and J usage is TRBJ2-4; D call uncertain. This CDR3 is built from 12 residues. The germline V and J ends were trimmed by 5 bases and 7 bases, with 9 bases remaining between them. Germline V gene sequence: CDR1 SEHNR, CDR2 FQNEAQ (reference sequence).

V usage is TRBV7-3 and J usage is TRBJ1-1; unclear D gene. CDR3 length: 15 amino acids. V gave up 2 bases and J gave up 2 bases, with 12 bases separating them. Looked up from germline, CDR1 is SGHTA and CDR2 is FQGTGA. As DNA, the CDR3 is TGTGCCAGCAGCTTATCCGGCGGGTTAAACACTGAAGCTTTCTTT. It is translated as CASSLSGGLNTEAFF.

J is TRBJ2-1 and V is TRBV20-1, with 9 bases identical to TRBD2. Germline CDR1 DFQATT, CDR2 SNEGSKA (reference sequence). The length of the CDR3 is 15 residues. The V and J ends lost 0 bases and 3 bases, in that order; junction bases with no gene match: 3. Here the CDR3 reads CSAREREGLYNEQFF. CDR3 bases: TGCAGTGCTAGAGAGCGGGAGGGCCTCTACAATGAGCAGTTCTTC.

This clonotype was picked up a small number of times. V gene TRBV20-1 combines with J gene TRBJ1-1; D unresolved. The CDR3 spans 11 residues. Deletions cut 5 bases from V and 0 bases from J, with 4 bases between. Germline values: CDR1 DFQATT, CDR2 SNEGSKA (reference sequence). CDR3 amino acids: CSAELNTEAFF. The CDR3 DNA sequence: TGCAGTGCTGAGCTGAACACTGAAGCTTTCTTT.

The rearrangement uses TRBV7-8 and TRBJ1-1; tentatively, D is TRBD1 (6 bases). Trimming pared 5 bases from V and 0 bases from J, leaving 13 bases between. The length of the CDR3 is 15 residues. Germline V gene lookup returns CDR1 SGHVS and CDR2 FQNEAQ. DNA for the CDR3: TGTGCCAGCAGCATCGCCGGGGGGCTGAACACTGAAGCTTTCTTT. Protein: CASSIAGGLNTEAFF.

This clonotype was seen a handful of times. V and J are TRBV12-3 or TRBV12-4 and TRBJ1-5; D is uncertain. The V and J ends lost 2 bases and 7 bases respectively, with 9 bases between them. The CDR3 covers 13 residues. The CDR3 DNA reads as TGTGCCAGCAGTTTACAGGTCGGCCAGCCCCAGCATTTT. It codes for CASSLQVGQPQHF.

This sequence joins TRBV5-1 and TRBJ1-3; TRBD1 matches at 7 bases. Germline trimming cut 4 bases from V and 0 bases from J; bases unmatched to any gene: 19. Looked up from germline, CDR1 is SGHRS and CDR2 is YFSETQ. This CDR3 spans 20 amino acids. The CDR3 region is CASSKSRDSPYGSSGNTIYF. The CDR3 DNA is TGCGCCAGCAGCAAAAGTCGGGACAGCCCGTATGGGTCCTCTGGAAACACCATATATTTT.